Below are 21 T cell receptor beta chains sequenced from a single sample in a study of blood T cell repertoires in COVID-19. Clones were read by immunoSEQ multiplex PCR, and TCRdb kept only the in-frame ones, dropping some. The table has around 86,000 clones, more than 75% seen once. Sequencing input: peripheral blood. The receptors shown here come from a human donor in a cohort sampled during active COVID-19.

This clone was recorded once. The chain joins TRBV7-9 to TRBJ2-7, with TRBD2 matching over 11 bases. With 5 bases clipped from V and 3 bases from J, the junction kept 6 bases outside the gene matches. This CDR3 is 15 amino acids long. Germline V gives CDR1 SEHNR, CDR2 FQNEAQ (reference sequence). The CDR3 nucleotides are TGTGCCAGCAGCCCGGGGACTAGCGGACTCTACGAGCAGTACTTC. Amino acid sequence: CASSPGTSGLYEQYF. Filled out from reference TRBV7-9 and TRBJ2-7, the complete variable domain reads DTGVSQNPRHKITKRGQNVTFRCDPISEHNRLYWYRQTLGQGPEFLTYFQNEAQLEKSRLLSDRFSAERPKGSFSTLEIQRTEQGDSAMYLCASSPGTSGLYEQYFGPGTRLTVT.

This clone was seen just once. The chain recombines TRBV7-2 with TRBJ2-7, with 12 bases matching TRBD2. The CDR3 loop spans 19 amino acids. Germline V CDR1 and CDR2: SGHTA, FQGNSA. With V trimmed by 4 bases and J by 0 bases, 13 bases remained unmatched. As DNA, the CDR3 is TGTGCCAGCAGCTCCCCCCAACTAGCGGGAGGTATTTACTCCTACGAGCAGTACTTC. Translation gives CASSSPQLAGGIYSYEQYF.

This chain uses TRBV11-2 with TRBJ1-1; TRBD1 is a possible D gene (5 bases). Trimming took 10 bases from V and 4 from J, leaving 22 bases between them. The CDR3 extends over 15 amino acids. Germline CDR1 and CDR2: SGHAT and FQNNGV. In nucleotides, the CDR3 is TGTGCCACCCGGGTCAGGGAAATCGGCAGCACTGAAGCTTTCTTT. Translated: CATRVREIGSTEAFF.

This chain joins TRBV7-6 and TRBJ2-1; 11 positions match TRBD1. There are 16 residues in the CDR3. Germline CDR1 and CDR2: SGHVS and FNYEAQ. The V and J ends lost 5 bases and 5 bases, in that order; junction bases with no gene match: 8. CDR3 sequence: CASSPGTGGGNNEQFF. In DNA form, the CDR3 reads TGTGCCAGCAGCCCCGGGACAGGGGGGGGAAACAATGAGCAGTTCTTC.

This clone is a singleton in its sample. The rearrangement uses TRBV6-5 and TRBJ1-1, with 10 bases identical to TRBD1. The V gene end was trimmed by 0 bases and the J gene end by 5 bases; junction bases not matched to a gene: 3. Germline assignment: CDR1 MNHEY and CDR2 SVGAGI. The CDR3 loop spans 15 amino acids. CDR3 region: CASSYSPGQGTEAFF. The CDR3 DNA is TGTGCCAGCAGTTACTCACCGGGACAGGGGACTGAAGCTTTCTTT.

This clone has a handful of counts. The rearrangement links TRBV2 to TRBJ2-1, with D maybe TRBD2 (6 bases). The CDR3 sequence is 13 residues long. Germline V lookup: CDR1 SNHLY, CDR2 FYNNEI. Trimming removed 7 bases from V and 8 bases from J, with 15 bases in between. The CDR3 DNA follows: TGTGCCAGCACCAAAATCGGAGGGGATGAGCAGTTCTTC. Protein sequence: CASTKIGGDEQFF.

This chain links TRBV6-6 with TRBJ2-3; D possibly corresponds to TRBD1 (6 bases). There are 15 residues in the CDR3. Trimming took 2 bases from V and 1 from J, leaving 10 bases between them. The germline V gene has CDR1 MNHNY and CDR2 SVGAGI (reference sequence). The CDR3 bases are TGTGCCAGCAGTTACGTGTCAGGGGGCACAGATACGCAGTATTTT. Its translation is CASSYVSGGTDTQYF.

The rearrangement links TRBV6-6 to TRBJ1-6; 11 nucleotides match TRBD1. Germline V CDR1 and CDR2: MNHNY, SVGAGI (reference sequence). The CDR3 length is 19 residues. With 5 bases clipped from V and 8 bases from J, the junction kept 17 bases outside the gene matches. In DNA, the CDR3 is TGTGCCAGCAGTCCCCGCATGGGACAGGGGGTACTACACGATTCACCCCTCCACTTT. This translates into CASSPRMGQGVLHDSPLHF.

V gene TRBV6-5 combines with J gene TRBJ1-6, with a possible D match to TRBD1 (6 bases). Germline V gene data show CDR1 as MNHEY and CDR2 as SVGAGI. CDR3 size: 16 residues. The V gene lost 2 bases and the J gene lost 6 bases, with 14 bases spanning the gap. The chain's CDR3 is CASSYTQGTGNSPLHF. DNA of the CDR3: TGTGCCAGCAGTTACACCCAGGGGACGGGTAATTCACCCCTCCACTTT.

The chain uses TRBV27 and TRBJ2-1; 7 bases match TRBD1. Losses at the gene ends were 1 base for V and 9 bases for J; bases not matched to a gene: 12. Per the germline V gene, CDR1 is MNHEY and CDR2 is SMNVEV (reference sequence). The CDR3 contains 16 residues. CDR3 in amino acids: CASSLFTGVSFGEQFF. The CDR3 bases are TGTGCCAGCAGTTTATTTACAGGGGTTAGTTTCGGTGAGCAGTTCTTC.

This clone occurred once. The gene calls are TRBV9 and TRBJ1-6; TRBD1 agrees at 7 bases. With 0 bases clipped from V and 2 bases from J, the junction kept 14 bases outside the gene matches. The CDR3 length is 20 residues. Germline V CDR1 and CDR2: SGDLS, YYNGEE. The CDR3 sequence is CASSVDPTGPSSAYNSPLHF. The CDR3, as DNA: TGTGCCAGCAGCGTAGATCCGACAGGGCCATCATCCGCCTATAATTCACCCCTCCACTTT.

The CDR3 nucleotides read TGTGCCAGCAGTGATGGGACTCTTGGAAACACCATATATTTT. Translation: CASSDGTLGNTIYF. The chain recombines TRBV25-1 with TRBJ1-3, with D maybe TRBD1 (5 bases). CDR1 and CDR2 from the germline V gene are MGHDK and SYGVNS. CDR3 size: 14 residues. Trimming cost V 3 bases and J 3 bases, with 9 bases left between them.

This clone appeared once. The rearrangement joins TRBV5-6 to TRBJ1-2, with 12 bases that match TRBD1. Per the germline V gene, CDR1 is SGHDT and CDR2 is YYEEEE. The V gene end was trimmed by 4 bases and the J gene end by 7 bases; junction bases not matched to a gene: 5. This CDR3 contains 14 residues. The chain's CDR3 is CASSVGQGAVGYTF. CDR3 sequence (DNA): TGTGCCAGCAGCGTGGGACAGGGGGCGGTTGGCTACACCTTC. Supplemented by reference TRBV5-6 and TRBJ1-2, the full variable domain reads DAGVTQSPTHLIKTRGQQVTLRCSPKSGHDTVSWYQQALGQGPQFIFQYYEEEERQRGNFPDRFSGHQFPNYSSELNVNALLLGDSALYLCASSVGQGAVGYTFGSGTRLTVV.

This chain uses TRBV19 with TRBJ1-3; perhaps TRBD1 as D (5 bases). Germline loops: CDR1 LNHDA, CDR2 SQIVND (reference sequence). V shed 6 bases and J shed 0 bases, with 15 bases lying between them. The CDR3 totals 16 residues. CDR3: CASRAAGPYSGNTIYF. DNA for the CDR3: TGTGCCAGTAGAGCAGCGGGGCCCTACTCTGGAAACACCATATATTTT.

The chain is built from TRBV6-5 and TRBJ1-1; 9 bases line up with TRBD1. Unmatched junction bases numbered 8, after V lost 7 bases and J lost 5 bases. This CDR3 spans 14 amino acids. In germline, CDR1 is MNHEY, CDR2 SVGAGI. CDR3 residues: CASTSGQGRTEAFF. CDR3 coding DNA: TGTGCCAGCACCTCGGGACAGGGAAGGACTGAAGCTTTCTTT.

The gene calls are TRBV7-9 and TRBJ2-1; the match to TRBD1 covers 7 bases. V lost 4 bases and J lost 6; bases outside the gene matches: 6. Germline assignment: CDR1 SEHNR and CDR2 FQNEAQ (reference sequence). The CDR3 loop spans 14 amino acids. This CDR3 is CASSSDRDSNEQFF. The CDR3 region has the DNA TGTGCCAGCAGCTCCGACCGGGACAGCAATGAGCAGTTCTTC. Variable domain in full (rest from reference TRBV7-9 and TRBJ2-1): DTGVSQNPRHKITKRGQNVTFRCDPISEHNRLYWYRQTLGQGPEFLTYFQNEAQLEKSRLLSDRFSAERPKGSFSTLEIQRTEQGDSAMYLCASSSDRDSNEQFFGPGTRLTVL.

The CDR3 region has the DNA TGTGCCAGCAGCTTAGGAAGGACAGGTGAAGGCTACACCTTC. As protein: CASSLGRTGEGYTF. V usage is TRBV7-8 and J usage is TRBJ1-2; 7 bases are a match to TRBD1. With 1 base clipped from V and 8 bases from J, the junction kept 7 bases outside the gene matches. The CDR3 has 14 amino acids. Germline V gene data show CDR1 as SGHVS and CDR2 as FQNEAQ.

The rearrangement links TRBV24-1 to TRBJ1-4; D might be TRBD1 (6 bases). Trimming removed 7 bases at V and 7 bases at J, with 12 bases between. The CDR3 is made up of 13 amino acids. CDR1 is KGHDR, CDR2 SFDVKD, per germline. The DNA for the CDR3 is TGTGCCACCAGGCCGCCGACAGGTGAAAAACTGTTTTTT. It translates to CATRPPTGEKLFF.

Written as DNA, the CDR3 is TGCGCCAGCAGCCAAGCCCGCCTAGCGGGGGCCTTCTACGAGCAGTACTTC. Its protein product is CASSQARLAGAFYEQYF. V is TRBV4-1 and J is TRBJ2-7; 10 bases align to TRBD2. The CDR3 totals 17 residues. Losses at the gene ends were 1 base for V and 3 bases for J; bases not matched to a gene: 9. Germline V gives CDR1 MGHRA, CDR2 YSYEKL.

The chain has TRBV2 and TRBJ1-1; perhaps TRBD1 as D (5 bases). The CDR3 length is 14 residues. Germline CDR1 reads SNHLY; CDR2 reads FYNNEI. V lost 7 bases to trimming and J lost 0 bases, with 12 bases between them. CDR3 DNA: TGTGCCAGCACCGGGCAGGGTTTGAACACTGAAGCTTTCTTT. Its protein product is CASTGQGLNTEAFF.

The chain combines TRBV2 with TRBJ2-7; TRBD1 matches 7 bases. The ends lost 7 bases at V and 4 bases at J; junction bases unmatched: 4. The CDR3 runs 12 residues. CDR1 is SNHLY and CDR2 is FYNNEI in the germline V gene. CDR3 DNA sequence: TGTGCCAGCAACAGGGGCCAATACGAGCAGTACTTC. It codes for CASNRGQYEQYF.